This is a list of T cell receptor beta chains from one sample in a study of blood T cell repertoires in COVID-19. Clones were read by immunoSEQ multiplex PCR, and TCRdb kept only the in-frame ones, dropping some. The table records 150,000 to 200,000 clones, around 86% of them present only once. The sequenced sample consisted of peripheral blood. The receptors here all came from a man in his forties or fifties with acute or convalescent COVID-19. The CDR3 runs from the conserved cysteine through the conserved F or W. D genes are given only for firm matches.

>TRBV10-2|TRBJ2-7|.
CASRPDGRRAYEQYF
TGCGCCAGCAGGCCGGACGGGAGAAGGGCCTACGAGCAGTACTTC
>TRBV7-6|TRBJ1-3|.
CASSLPGFGDLYF
TGTGCCAGCAGCTTGCCGGGGTTCGGGGATCTATATTTT
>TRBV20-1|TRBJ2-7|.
CSASFLLGAVYYEQYF
TGCAGTGCTAGTTTCCTTTTGGGGGCCGTCTACTACGAGCAGTACTTC
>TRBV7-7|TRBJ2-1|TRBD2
CASSSRLAGVDEQFF
TGTGCCAGCAGCTCGAGACTAGCGGGGGTGGATGAGCAGTTCTTC
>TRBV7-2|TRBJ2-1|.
CASSLGASDEQFF
TGTGCCAGCAGCTTAGGGGCTAGCGATGAGCAGTTCTTC
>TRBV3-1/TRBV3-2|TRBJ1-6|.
CASSQSGISPLHF
TGTGCCAGCAGCCAATCGGGGATCTCACCCCTCCACTTT
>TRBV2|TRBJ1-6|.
CASIRGPNSPLHF
TGTGCCAGCATCCGCGGCCCTAATTCACCCCTCCACTTT
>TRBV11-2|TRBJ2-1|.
CASSLRVGGFGNEQFF
TGTGCCAGCAGCTTAAGGGTAGGCGGGTTTGGTAATGAGCAGTTCTTC
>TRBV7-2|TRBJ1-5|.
CASSLQGPQHF
TGTGCCAGCAGCTTACAGGGGCCCCAGCATTTT
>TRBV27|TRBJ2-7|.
CASSFGGSYEQYF
TGTGCCAGCAGTTTCGGAGGGTCCTACGAGCAGTACTTC